The sequence of this T cell receptor (beta chain) was determined in a study of Graves' ophthalmopathy and Graves' hyperthyroidism (dated by TCRdb to the late 2010s). Describing the broader study: Peripheral blood was collected before any treatment was given, at the time of initial diagnosis. In a handful of hyperthyroidism patients, the T-cell repertoire of thyroid tissue was compared with the T-cell repertoire of blood. The 85 to 100 discovery patients were divided at random into training and test sets in a 7:3 ratio. In total, under 150 blood samples were TCR-sequenced: approximately 40 ophthalmopathy, some 75 hyperthyroidism and about 17 hyperthyroidism-to-ophthalmopathy patients. For independent validation, a separate cohort was made up of approximately 19 hyperthyroidism patients plus 17 patients who later progressed from hyperthyroidism to ophthalmopathy. The study used TCR beta repertoire signatures to distinguish Graves' ophthalmopathy from Graves' hyperthyroidism and to predict progression to ophthalmopathy. Following sampling, methimazole starting at 30 mg daily was administered to hyperthyroidism patients, and high-dose intravenous methylprednisolone was administered to ophthalmopathy patients. To explore V-J signatures that separate ophthalmopathy from hyperthyroidism, a discovery set of about a hundred patients was enrolled, consisting of under 50 with ophthalmopathy and around 60 with stable hyperthyroidism. Paper-wide results and their limitations: The 13-signature model separated ophthalmopathy from stable hyperthyroidism with approximately 88% sensitivity and almost 84% specificity in cross-validation, and 80%/75% in the test set. In validation, the model predicted ophthalmopathy progression with 70.59% sensitivity and roughly 72% specificity; some twelve predicted patients were CT-confirmed with GO in a median of 6.5 months. No statistical method was used to predetermine the sample size, and group allocation was not hidden from the investigators. Most expanded thyroid clonotypes with frequency above 0.001 were also detected in blood, suggesting blood repertoires may reflect the thyroid immune response.

The CDR3 measures 14 amino acids from cysteine to phenylalanine. The read is trimmed to its CDR3 DNA, 42 bases read in frame from base 1. The germline V gene encodes CDR1 SGHRS and CDR2 YFSETQ. This clonotype was seen a few times. Its antigen specificity is not known. A much larger clone lies one base from this, so it may be a read error. For repertoire sequencing, the TCR beta CDR3 regions were amplified from RNA transcripts. The first round of RT-PCR was done with HTBI primers and the Qiagen OneStep RT-PCR kit, and was followed by a second round of multiplex PCR, then size selection and purification. The libraries underwent paired-end sequencing with 100 bp reads on an Illumina HiSeq2000. Concerning the study's data processing: SOAPnuke was used to process the reads, throwing out any read that had adapters, had uncalled bases, had a mean Phred below 15, or lacked an exact constant-primer or identifier match. COPE v1.2.5 was used to merge the high-quality paired reads. Each unique nucleotide sequence was treated as a clonotype, and MiTCR v1.1 was used to align the clonotypes to the IMGT TRB V, D and J references. The analysis was limited to V-J combinations with a frequency above 0.0001, which together covered around 99% of the repertoires. For each V-J combination, a TCR clonal expansion and chaos score was defined as F50 clonal expansion divided by the chaos observed in the TCRdist matrix. Features were reduced by Welch's t-statistics and random forest to around 14 V-J combinations, which fed a naive Bayes classifier. The similarity between thyroid and blood repertoires was quantified using the Morisita-Horn index. Clones were called with MiXCR by TCRdb after fastp trimmed the public reads at Q25, and only in-frame beta chains were retained. Records with the same CDR3 protein are collapsed into one entry carrying the most frequent genes and DNA. These V and J calls derive from TCRdb rather than the authors' analysis. The sample includes hundreds of thousands of distinct CDR3 sequences, with approximately 21% observed a single time. 3% of the sample goes to the ten largest clones.

A patient counted as having stable hyperthyroidism if there was no progression to ophthalmopathy within 18 months of follow-up. Hyperthyroidism patients were newly diagnosed, were aged 18 to 65 years, and had a disease duration under 2 months. Patients with other autoimmune diseases, uncontrolled infections, pregnancy or lactation were excluded. Clinical symptoms, serum thyroxine, TRAb, thyroid ultrasound and orbital computed tomography were used for diagnosis. Ficoll-Paque density gradient centrifugation was used to isolate PBMCs from 8 to 10 ml of fresh peripheral blood. Trizol reagent was used to extract the total RNA, and its quality was then checked on an Agilent 2100 Bioanalyzer.

Recombination linked TRBV5-1 to TRBJ2-5; the D region possibly corresponds to TRBD1 (6 bases align). The sample consisted of peripheral blood. This TCR was sampled from a woman between 18 and 29 years old with stable Graves' hyperthyroidism. Donor details come from another sample of the same person, matched by shared clones. The CDR3 is CASSNQGTQETQCF. Read as DNA, the sequence is TGCGCCAGCAGCAATCAGGGGACCCAAGAGACCCAGTGCTTC.